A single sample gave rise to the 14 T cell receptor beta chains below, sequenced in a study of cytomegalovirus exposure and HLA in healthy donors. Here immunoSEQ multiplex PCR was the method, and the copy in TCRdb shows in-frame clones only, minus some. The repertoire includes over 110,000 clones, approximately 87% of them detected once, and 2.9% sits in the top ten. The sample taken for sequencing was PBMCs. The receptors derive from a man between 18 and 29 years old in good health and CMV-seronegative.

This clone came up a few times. The CDR3 sequence is CASSRSGLAHLGEQYF. The CDR3 coding sequence is TGCGCCAGCAGCCGATCAGGACTAGCGCACTTGGGGGAGCAGTACTTC. The chain links TRBV4-1 to TRBJ2-7, with TRBD2 matching over 9 bases. J was trimmed by 7 bases and V by 4 bases; bases with no gene match: 14. Germline V gene data show CDR1 as MGHRA and CDR2 as YSYEKL. The CDR3 is made up of 16 amino acids.

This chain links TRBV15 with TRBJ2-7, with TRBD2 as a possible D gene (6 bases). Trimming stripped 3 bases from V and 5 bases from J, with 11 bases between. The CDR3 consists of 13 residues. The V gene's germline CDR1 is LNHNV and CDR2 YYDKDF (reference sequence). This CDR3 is CATSREGYHEQYF. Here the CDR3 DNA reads TGTGCCACCAGCAGGGAGGGGTACCACGAGCAGTACTTC.

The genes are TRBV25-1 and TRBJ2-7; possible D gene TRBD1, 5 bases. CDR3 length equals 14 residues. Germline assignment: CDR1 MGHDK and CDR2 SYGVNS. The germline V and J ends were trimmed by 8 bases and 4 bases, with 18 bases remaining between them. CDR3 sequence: CASPQQGLGYEQYF. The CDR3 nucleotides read TGTGCCAGCCCTCAGCAGGGATTGGGTTACGAGCAGTACTTC.

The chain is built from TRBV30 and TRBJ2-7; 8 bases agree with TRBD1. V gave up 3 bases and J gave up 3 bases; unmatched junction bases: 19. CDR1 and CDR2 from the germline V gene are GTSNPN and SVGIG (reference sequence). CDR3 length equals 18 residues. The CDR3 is CAWSLANRQGLVGYEQYF. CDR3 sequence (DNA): TGTGCCTGGAGCCTGGCCAATCGACAGGGGTTGGTAGGCTACGAGCAGTACTTC.

CDR3 region: CASRQLAGEGETQYF. CDR3 DNA sequence: TGTGCCAGCAGACAACTTGCGGGAGAAGGAGAGACCCAGTACTTC. The V and J genes are TRBV2 and TRBJ2-5; 7 bases map to TRBD2. The junction had 11 bases not matched to a gene; V was cut back by 6 bases and J by 4 bases. Germline lookup yields CDR1 SNHLY and CDR2 FYNNEI. The CDR3 extends over 15 amino acids.

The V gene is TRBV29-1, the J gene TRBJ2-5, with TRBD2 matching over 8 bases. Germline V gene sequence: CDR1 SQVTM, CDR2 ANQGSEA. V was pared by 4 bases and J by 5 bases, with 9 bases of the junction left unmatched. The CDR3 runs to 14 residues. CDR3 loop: CSVARGGRGETQYF. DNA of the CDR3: TGCAGCGTTGCCCGGGGGGGCCGTGGGGAGACCCAGTACTTC.

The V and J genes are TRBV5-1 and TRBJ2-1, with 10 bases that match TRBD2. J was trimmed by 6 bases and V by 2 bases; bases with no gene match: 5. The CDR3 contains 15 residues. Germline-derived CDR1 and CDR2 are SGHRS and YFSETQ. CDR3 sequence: CASSFTPSGSNEQFF. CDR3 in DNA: TGCGCCAGCAGCTTTACGCCTAGCGGGAGCAATGAGCAGTTCTTC.

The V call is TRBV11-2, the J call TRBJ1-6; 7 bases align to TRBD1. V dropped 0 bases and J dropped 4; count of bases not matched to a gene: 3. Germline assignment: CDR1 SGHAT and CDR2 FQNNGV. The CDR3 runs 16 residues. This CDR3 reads CASSLDPGGYNSPLHF. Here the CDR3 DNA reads TGTGCCAGCAGCTTAGACCCAGGGGGTTATAATTCACCCCTCCACTTT.

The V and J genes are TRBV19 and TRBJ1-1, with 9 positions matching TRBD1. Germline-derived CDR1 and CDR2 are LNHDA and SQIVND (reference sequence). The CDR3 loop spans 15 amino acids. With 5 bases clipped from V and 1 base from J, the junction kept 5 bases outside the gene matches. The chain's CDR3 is CASSPDRGANTEAFF. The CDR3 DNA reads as TGTGCCAGTAGTCCGGACAGGGGCGCGAACACTGAAGCTTTCTTT.

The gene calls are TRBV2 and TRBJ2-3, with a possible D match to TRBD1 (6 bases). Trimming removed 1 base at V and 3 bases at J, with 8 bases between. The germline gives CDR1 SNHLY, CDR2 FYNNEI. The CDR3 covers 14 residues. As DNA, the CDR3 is TGTGCCAGCAGTGAAGGACAGGCGACAGATACGCAGTATTTT. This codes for CASSEGQATDTQYF. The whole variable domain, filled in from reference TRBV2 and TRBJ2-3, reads EPEVTQTPSHQVTQMGQEVILRCVPISNHLYFYWYRQILGQKVEFLVSFYNNEISEKSEIFDDQFSVERPDGSNFTLKIRSTKLEDSAMYFCASSEGQATDTQYFGPGTRLTVL.

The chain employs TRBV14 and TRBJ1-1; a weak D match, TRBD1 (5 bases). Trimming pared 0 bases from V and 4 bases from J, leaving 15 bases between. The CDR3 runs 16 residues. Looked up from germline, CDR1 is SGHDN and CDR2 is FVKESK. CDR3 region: CASSQDRVLWGTEAFF. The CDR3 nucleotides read TGTGCCAGCAGCCAAGACAGGGTCTTATGGGGCACTGAAGCTTTCTTT.

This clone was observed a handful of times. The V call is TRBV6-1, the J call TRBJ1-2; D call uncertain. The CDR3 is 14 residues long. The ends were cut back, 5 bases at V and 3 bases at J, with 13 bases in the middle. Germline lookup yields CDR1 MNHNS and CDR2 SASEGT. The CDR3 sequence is CASSSKTGDYGYTF. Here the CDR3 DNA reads TGTGCCAGCAGTTCCAAGACGGGAGACTATGGCTACACCTTC.

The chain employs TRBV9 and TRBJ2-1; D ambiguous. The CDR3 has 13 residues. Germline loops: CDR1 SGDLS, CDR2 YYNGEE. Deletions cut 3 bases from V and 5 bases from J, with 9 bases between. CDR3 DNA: TGTGCCAGCAGCGCGAACATAAACAATGAGCAGTTCTTC. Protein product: CASSANINNEQFF. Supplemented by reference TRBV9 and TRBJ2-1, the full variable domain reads DSGVTQTPKHLITATGQRVTLRCSPRSGDLSVYWYQQSLDQGLQFLIQYYNGEERAKGNILERFSAQQFPDLHSELNLSSLELGDSALYFCASSANINNEQFFGPGTRLTVL.

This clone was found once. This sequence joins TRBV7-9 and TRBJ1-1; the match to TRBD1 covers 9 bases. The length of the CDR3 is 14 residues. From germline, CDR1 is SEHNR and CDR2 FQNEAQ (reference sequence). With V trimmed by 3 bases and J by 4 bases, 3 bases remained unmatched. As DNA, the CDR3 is TGTGCCAGCAGCTTCACAGGGGGCGGCACTGAAGCTTTCTTT. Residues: CASSFTGGGTEAFF.